A selection of T cell receptor beta chains follows, all from one sample in a study of early T cells in non-severe SARS-CoV-2 infection. TCRdb reprocessed the 5' RACE reads with MiXCR, giving one entry per CDR3 protein. Here the sample spans approximately 120,000 distinct CDR3 sequences, under 15% being singletons. The specimen was whole blood. Receptors were obtained from an adult who was a healthcare worker with PCR-confirmed SARS-CoV-2 infection or an uninfected control (not recorded which). The CDR3 runs from the conserved cysteine through the conserved F or W. Fields, in order: D gene, J gene, V gene, CDR3 protein. A D gene is named only where the DNA matches it firmly.

>TRBD1|TRBJ1-1|TRBV29-1
CSVGTGGAFF
>TRBD2|TRBJ2-3|TRBV7-2
CASSSLLALTDTQYF
>-|TRBJ2-7|TRBV20-1
CSARSGGEQYF
>-|TRBJ1-5|TRBV7-3
CASSERDISNQPQHF
>-|TRBJ1-2|TRBV30
CAWSATTGVNYGYTF
>-|TRBJ1-6|TRBV6-1
CASSPTGYGEALHF
>-|TRBJ1-1|TRBV6-1
CASSETRGSTEAFF
>TRBD2|TRBJ2-3|TRBV3-1
CASTPGGPADTQYF
>-|TRBJ1-5|TRBV10-3
CAVGDGFSNQPQHF
>TRBD2|TRBJ2-1|TRBV10-3
CAISETSGGEQFF
>TRBD1|TRBJ1-4|TRBV30
CAWSAAGTGGEKLFF
>-|TRBJ2-4|TRBV7-9
CASNRDGNIQYF
>-|TRBJ2-3|TRBV12-3/TRBV12-4
CASSSGSTDTQYF
>-|TRBJ2-3|TRBV10-2
CASSESTWASTDTQYF
>-|TRBJ1-3|TRBV12-3/TRBV12-4
CASSLGRSAGNTIYF
>-|TRBJ1-1|TRBV7-9
CASSPMWEGAEAFF
>TRBD2|TRBJ2-2|TRBV7-3
CASSSTSGVNTGELFF
>-|TRBJ1-5|TRBV5-5
CASSSYSDQPQHF
>-|TRBJ2-1|TRBV11-2
CASSLVGFYNEQFF